This entry is about one T cell receptor beta chain. The repertoire was sequenced with immunoSEQ multiplex PCR; TCRdb's copy has only in-frame clones and lacks some. Of fewer than 350,000 clones in the sample, around 85% were seen once. This entry comes from a study of blood T cell repertoires in COVID-19. Turning to the study itself: Italy, Spain and the United States were the sources of the convalescent and acute COVID-19 samples. PBMCs, B-cell-depleted T cells, or T cells provided the cDNA or gDNA that made up the material.

The CDR3 extends over 12 amino acids. Germline values: CDR1 SGHTA, CDR2 FQGNSA. The ends were cut back, 6 bases at V and 2 bases at J, with 8 bases in the middle. This receptor was taken from a woman aged 25-40 years who had recovered from COVID-19. The J gene is TRBJ2-7, the V gene TRBV7-2; no definite D call. Sequenced: peripheral blood. This CDR3 reads CASRHPPYEQYF. DNA for the CDR3: TGTGCCAGCAGACACCCCCCCTACGAGCAGTACTTC. The full variable domain, with the rest looked up from reference TRBV7-2 and TRBJ2-7, is GAGVSQSPSNKVTEKGKDVELRCDPISGHTALYWYRQSLGQGLEFLIYFQGNSAPDKSGLPSDRFSAERTGGSVSTLTIQRTQQEDSAVYLCASRHPPYEQYFGPGTRLTVT.